These 20 T cell receptor beta chains originate from one sample sequenced in a study of CD8 T cells in ankylosing spondylitis. General study points: What appeared characteristic of ankylosing spondylitis blood was a TCR beta motif of 7 or 8 highly homologous variants.

MiXCR, run by TCRdb on the 5' RACE reads, gives a single entry per CDR3 protein. Of 500,000 to 550,000 distinct CDR3 sequences in the sample, more than 9.5% are singletons; the top ten hold approximately 6.3%. Their antigens remain unidentified. Material for sequencing was blood, either unsorted or a sorted T cell fraction (not recorded which). The receptors here all came from a male donor with ankylosing spondylitis.

About this clonotype: A junction boundary mismatches the germline segment, possibly from a read error. The V call is TRBV11-3, the J call TRBJ2-5; TRBD2 matches 10 bases. CDR3 size: 15 residues. The V gene's germline CDR1 is SGHNT and CDR2 YENEEA. Here the CDR3 DNA reads TGTGCCAGCAGGTTAGCTCTAGCGGGAGTGTGGACCCAGTACTTC. Protein sequence: CASRLALAGVWTQYF.

The rearrangement uses TRBV4-1 and TRBJ2-1, with 11 bases lining up with TRBD1. This CDR3 contains 15 residues. The germline V gene encodes CDR1 MGHRA and CDR2 YSYEKL. V dropped 3 bases and J dropped 7; count of bases not matched to a gene: 5. The CDR3 coding sequence is TGCGCCAGCAGCCAGGACAGGGGGCCATGGAATGAGCAGTTCTTC. This codes for CASSQDRGPWNEQFF.

In this sample, this clonotype turned up a few times. This sequence joins TRBV5-1 and TRBJ1-2, with D possibly matching TRBD1 (5 bases). Germline assignment: CDR1 SGHRS and CDR2 YFSETQ. This CDR3 comprises 17 residues. V lost 1 base, J lost 6 bases, and 22 bases lay in between. The CDR3 nucleotides are TGCGCCAGCAGCTTGTCTTTTAACCTCCGCCAGGGCCATGGCTACACCTTC. Translation gives CASSLSFNLRQGHGYTF.

The chain combines TRBV5-6 with TRBJ1-6; 9 bases fit TRBD1. The CDR3 length is 19 residues. Germline V gives CDR1 SGHDT, CDR2 YYEEEE. Trimming removed 4 bases from V and 1 base from J; junction bases left unmatched: 12. The CDR3 DNA reads TGTGCCAGCAGCCCGTCCCGGGACAGGGATCGGTCCTATAATTCACCCCTCCACTTT. Its translation is CASSPSRDRDRSYNSPLHF. Full variable domain (outside the CDR3, taken from reference TRBV5-6 and TRBJ1-6): DAGVTQSPTHLIKTRGQQVTLRCSPKSGHDTVSWYQQALGQGPQFIFQYYEEEERQRGNFPDRFSGHQFPNYSSELNVNALLLGDSALYLCASSPSRDRDRSYNSPLHFGNGTRLTVT.

This clonotype was counted a few times. CDR3 loop: CASSLDRGHRGYTF. CDR3 sequence (DNA): TGTGCCAGCAGCTTAGACAGGGGGCATCGTGGCTACACCTTC. The rearrangement joins TRBV7-8 to TRBJ1-2; 9 bases are shared with TRBD1. The CDR3 covers 14 residues. The ends lost 1 base at V and 7 bases at J; junction bases unmatched: 4. Germline-derived CDR1 and CDR2 are SGHVS and FQNEAQ.

The chain is built from TRBV6-1 and TRBJ1-1, with TRBD1 as a possible D gene (5 bases). This CDR3 is 14 amino acids long. Germline CDR1 and CDR2: MNHNS and SASEGT. Trimming removed 6 bases at V and 5 bases at J, with 16 bases between. In DNA form, the CDR3 reads TGTGCCAGCAGGATTAGTTTAGGGGAGACTGAAGCTTTCTTT. Translation: CASRISLGETEAFF.

This clonotype was seen many times. The chain recombines TRBV3-1 with TRBJ2-1; D ambiguous. Germline CDR1 reads LGHDT; CDR2 reads YNNKEL (reference sequence). The CDR3 runs to 16 residues. V lost 5 bases and J lost 4, with 18 bases in between. The CDR3 bases are TGTGCCAGCAGCGATTTAGCTCGGATCCCATACAATGAGCAGTTCTTC. It translates to CASSDLARIPYNEQFF.

The chain is built from TRBV20-1 and TRBJ1-2; tentative D call: TRBD1 (5 bases). Germline lookup yields CDR1 DFQATT and CDR2 SNEGSKA (reference sequence). The V end was cut by 5 bases, the J end by 4 bases, with 26 bases between. The CDR3 covers 17 residues. For the CDR3, the DNA is TGCAGTGCTCTGGGGAGGGGACCCCAGAAAGCTACCTATGGCTACACCTTC. Protein: CSALGRGPQKATYGYTF.

J is TRBJ2-7 and V is TRBV19, with TRBD1 as a possible D gene (6 bases). This CDR3 is 13 amino acids long. Germline V lookup: CDR1 LNHDA, CDR2 SQIVND (reference sequence). The V end lost 5 bases, the J end lost 3 bases, and 11 bases lay between the germline ends. CDR3: CASSPQGGYEQYF. Here the CDR3 DNA reads TGTGCCAGTAGTCCCCAAGGGGGCTACGAGCAGTACTTC.

This clonotype was found many times. The chain joins TRBV28 to TRBJ2-2; 8 bases map to TRBD1. V lost 3 bases to trimming and J lost 6 bases; unmatched junction nucleotides: 6. The CDR3 runs 15 residues. The germline CDR1 and CDR2 sequences are MDHEN and SYDVKM. The CDR3 nucleotides read TGTGCCAGCAGTTTGAGGACAGGGTGGGCCGGGGAGCTGTTTTTT. Its protein product is CASSLRTGWAGELFF.

V and J are TRBV5-5 and TRBJ2-1, with 8 bases fitting TRBD2. The CDR3 is made up of 17 amino acids. J gave up 0 bases and V 4 bases, and 9 bases lay outside the gene matches. Germline CDR1 is SGHKS and CDR2 is YYEKEE (reference sequence). CDR3 sequence (DNA): TGTGCCAGCAGCCAAAACTTAGCGGGAACCTCCTACAATGAGCAGTTCTTC. This codes for CASSQNLAGTSYNEQFF.

This clonotype has more than one count but fewer than ten. The V and J genes are TRBV4-2 and TRBJ2-3; the match to TRBD2 covers 7 bases. The V segment lost 1 base and the J segment 0 bases; nucleotides outside the gene matches: 7. The CDR3 has 17 residues. CDR1 is LGHNA, CDR2 YNFKEQ, per germline. The CDR3 bases are TGTGCCAGCAGCCAAGGACGAACTAGCGCTAGCACAGATACGCAGTATTTT. Its translation is CASSQGRTSASTDTQYF.

The genes are TRBV2 and TRBJ2-7; 8 nucleotides line up with TRBD2. This CDR3 contains 16 residues. The germline gives CDR1 SNHLY, CDR2 FYNNEI. The V gene end was trimmed by 3 bases and the J gene end by 4 bases; junction bases not matched to a gene: 11. CDR3 in DNA: TGTGCCAGCAGTGACCTCGGGAGCGGGAGAGTTTACGAGCAGTACGTC. It yields the protein CASSDLGSGRVYEQYV.

The J gene is TRBJ1-3, the V gene TRBV6-1; no reliable D call. This CDR3 has 13 residues. CDR1 MNHNS and CDR2 SASEGT come from the germline V gene. Trimming left V 6 bases short and J 3 bases short, with 9 bases between. The CDR3 nucleotides are TGTGCCAGCAGGGAGACCAGTGGAAACACCATATATTTT. Translation: CASRETSGNTIYF.

This clonotype occurred many times. The rearrangement links TRBV5-1 to TRBJ2-1; 7 bases map to TRBD1. The V gene's germline CDR1 is SGHRS and CDR2 YFSETQ. After removal of 0 bases from V and 5 bases from J, the junction contained 5 bases not matched to a gene. CDR3 length: 15 amino acids. CDR3 DNA sequence: TGCGCCAGCAGCTTGGAGACAGGGACCCACAATGAGCAGTTCTTC. Encoded protein: CASSLETGTHNEQFF.

This clonotype was seen many times. V is TRBV5-1 and J is TRBJ1-2; possible D gene TRBD1, 6 bases. In germline, CDR1 is SGHRS, CDR2 YFSETQ. The CDR3 runs to 17 residues. Trimming left V 2 bases short and J 4 bases short, with 21 bases between. The CDR3, as DNA: TGCGCCAGCAGCTTACAAACTACAGGGACTGCCCTCTATGGCTACACCTTC. Its protein product is CASSLQTTGTALYGYTF.

This clonotype has just one count. V is TRBV6-1 and J is TRBJ2-3; the match to TRBD2 covers 11 bases. This CDR3 comprises 14 residues. The J segment lost 1 base and the V segment lost 10 bases, leaving 4 bases of the junction unmatched. The germline V gene has CDR1 MNHNS and CDR2 SASEGT. The CDR3 DNA is TGTGCCACCCCGGGACTAGCGGGCACAGATACGCAGTATTTT. Translation gives CATPGLAGTDTQYF.

The chain has TRBV11-2 and TRBJ2-7; 10 positions match TRBD2. The CDR3 is 15 residues long. Germline CDR1 SGHAT, CDR2 FQNNGV. J was trimmed by 7 bases and V by 3 bases; bases with no gene match: 9. The CDR3 DNA sequence: TGTGCCAGCAGCTTTAGCGGGAGGCAGGGGGGGGAGCAGTACTTC. It translates to CASSFSGRQGGEQYF. The full variable domain, rest sourced from reference TRBV11-2 and TRBJ2-7, is EAGVAQSPRYKIIEKRQSVAFWCNPISGHATLYWYQQILGQGPKLLIQFQNNGVVDDSQLPKDRFSAERLKGVDSTLKIQPAKLEDSAVYLCASSFSGRQGGEQYFGPGTRLTVT.

This clonotype was seen more than once but under ten times. The gene calls are TRBV3-1 and TRBJ1-4; 8 nucleotides agree with TRBD1. With 1 base clipped from V and 3 bases from J, the junction kept 1 base outside the gene matches. Germline V gene sequence: CDR1 LGHDT, CDR2 YNNKEL (reference sequence). CDR3 size: 15 residues. The CDR3 DNA reads as TGTGCCAGCAGCCAAGTGACAGGGGCTAATGAAAAACTGTTTTTT. This codes for CASSQVTGANEKLFF.

This chain connects TRBV4-2 to TRBJ1-1; D not certain. Trimming shortened V by 7 bases and J by 1 base, and 13 bases separated the two germline ends. The length of the CDR3 is 14 residues. In germline, CDR1 is LGHNA, CDR2 YNFKEQ. CDR3 sequence: CASTPGGRNTEAFF. DNA for the CDR3: TGTGCCAGCACCCCGGGCGGGAGGAACACTGAAGCTTTCTTT.